A selection of T cell receptor beta chains follows, all from one sample in a study of CD8+ T cells in alopecia areata. The repertoire was sequenced with immunoSEQ multiplex PCR; TCRdb's copy has only in-frame clones and lacks some. The sample has around 190,000 clones; around three fifths are singletons. The sample comprised CD8+ T cells sorted from blood. The source is a human donor in good health. CDR3s leave out the opening cysteine and the closing phenylalanine or tryptophan.

V,J,CDR3
TRBV5-6,TRBJ1-2,ASSLDDGYGYT
TRBV13,TRBJ2-5,ASSLDGETQY
TRBV15,TRBJ2-5,ATSRVETQY
TRBV7-8,TRBJ1-2,ASSLAPGQGDYGYT
TRBV29-1,TRBJ1-1,SVEENRPNTEAF
TRBV28,TRBJ1-1,ASFMNTEAF
TRBV29-1,TRBJ1-2,SVEGGGDGYT
TRBV9,TRBJ2-5,ASSAKTGTGIETQY
TRBV5-1,TRBJ2-1,ASSLRVGDYEQF
TRBV4-1,TRBJ2-1,ASSQAGRGALNEQF
TRBV5-1,TRBJ2-2,ASSPVPNTGELF
TRBV5-6,TRBJ1-5,ASSRGAGVGQPQH
TRBV2,TRBJ2-5,ASSEEGLGKTQY
TRBV2,TRBJ1-5,ASRAGTATSQPQH
TRBV27,TRBJ2-7,ASSPVGSLYEQY
TRBV4-1,TRBJ2-1,ASSQVLRGGTFLNEQF
TRBV10-3,TRBJ2-5,AISEGSWGETQY
TRBV29-1,TRBJ1-1,SSTRRNTEAF
TRBV6-5,TRBJ1-2,ATINWDSGIYGYT
TRBV7-3,TRBJ1-6,ASSSHYRETGYNSPLH